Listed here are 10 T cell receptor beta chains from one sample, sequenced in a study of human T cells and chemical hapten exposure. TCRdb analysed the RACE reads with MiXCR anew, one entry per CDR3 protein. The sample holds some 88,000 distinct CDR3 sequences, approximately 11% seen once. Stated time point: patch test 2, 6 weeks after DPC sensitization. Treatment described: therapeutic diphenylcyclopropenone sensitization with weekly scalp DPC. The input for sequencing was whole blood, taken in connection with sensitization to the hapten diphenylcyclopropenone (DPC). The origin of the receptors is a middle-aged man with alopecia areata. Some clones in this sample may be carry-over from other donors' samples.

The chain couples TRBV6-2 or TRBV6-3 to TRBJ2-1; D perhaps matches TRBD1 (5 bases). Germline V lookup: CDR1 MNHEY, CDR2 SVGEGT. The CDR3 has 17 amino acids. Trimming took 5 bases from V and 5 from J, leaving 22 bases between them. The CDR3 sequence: CASSAWKGPIPNNEQFF. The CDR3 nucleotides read TGTGCCAGCAGTGCCTGGAAGGGGCCCATTCCCAACAATGAGCAGTTCTTC.

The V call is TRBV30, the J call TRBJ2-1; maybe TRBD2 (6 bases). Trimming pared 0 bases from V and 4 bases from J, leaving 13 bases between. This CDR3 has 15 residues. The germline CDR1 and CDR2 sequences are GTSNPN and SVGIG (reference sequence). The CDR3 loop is CAWSVSLARYNEQFF. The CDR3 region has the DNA TGTGCCTGGAGTGTTTCACTAGCCAGATACAATGAGCAGTTCTTC.

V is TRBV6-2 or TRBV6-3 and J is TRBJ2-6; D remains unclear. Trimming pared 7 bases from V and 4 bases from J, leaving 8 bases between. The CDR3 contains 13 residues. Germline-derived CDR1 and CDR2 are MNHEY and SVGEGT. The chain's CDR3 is CASTLSGANVLTF. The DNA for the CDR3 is TGTGCCAGCACCCTATCCGGGGCCAACGTCCTGACTTTC.

As DNA, the CDR3 is TGTGCCAGCAGTTACCCCCCCGGGGCGGCTTCCTACAATGAGCAGTTCTTC. It specifies CASSYPPGAASYNEQFF. The chain links TRBV6-5 to TRBJ2-1; D possibly uses TRBD1 or TRBD2 (5 bases each). CDR1 and CDR2 (germline): MNHEY, SVGAGI. V was clipped by 2 bases and J by 1 base, with 15 bases between them. This CDR3 has 17 residues.

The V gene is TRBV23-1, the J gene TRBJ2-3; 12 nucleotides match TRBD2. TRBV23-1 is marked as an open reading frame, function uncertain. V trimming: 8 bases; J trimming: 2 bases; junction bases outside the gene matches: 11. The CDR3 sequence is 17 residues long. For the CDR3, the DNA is TGCGCCAGCTACCTGCCGGGACTAGCGGGTTACACAGATACGCAGTATTTT. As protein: CASYLPGLAGYTDTQYF.

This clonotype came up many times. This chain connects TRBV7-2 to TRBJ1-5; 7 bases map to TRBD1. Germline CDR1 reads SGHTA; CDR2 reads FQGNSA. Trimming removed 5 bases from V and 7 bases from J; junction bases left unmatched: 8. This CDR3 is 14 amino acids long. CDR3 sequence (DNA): TGTGCCAGCAGCATCGACAGGGCGGGCCAGCCCCAGCATTTT. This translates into CASSIDRAGQPQHF.

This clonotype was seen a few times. The CDR3 loop reads CASSSTGHRGYTF. CDR3 DNA: TGTGCCAGCAGCTCGACAGGCCACCGAGGCTACACCTTC. J is TRBJ1-2 and V is TRBV6-2 or TRBV6-3; weak D call: TRBD1 (6 bases). V was pared by 6 bases and J by 8 bases, with 16 bases between. CDR1 and CDR2 from the germline V gene are MNHEY and SVGEGT. This CDR3 comprises 13 residues.

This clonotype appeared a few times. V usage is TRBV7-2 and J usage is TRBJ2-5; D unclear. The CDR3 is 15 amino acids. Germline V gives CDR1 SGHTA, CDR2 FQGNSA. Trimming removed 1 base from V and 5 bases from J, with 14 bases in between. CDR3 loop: CASSLDGSGGETQYF. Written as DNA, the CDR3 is TGTGCCAGCAGCTTAGATGGGTCGGGTGGGGAGACCCAGTACTTC.

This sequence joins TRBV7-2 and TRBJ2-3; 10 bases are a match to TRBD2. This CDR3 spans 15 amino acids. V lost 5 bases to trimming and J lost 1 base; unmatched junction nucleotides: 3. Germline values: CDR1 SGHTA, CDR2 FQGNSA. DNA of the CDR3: TGTGCCAGCAGCACCGGACTAGCGGGCACAGATACGCAGTATTTT. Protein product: CASSTGLAGTDTQYF. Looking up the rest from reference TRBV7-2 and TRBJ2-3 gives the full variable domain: GAGVSQSPSNKVTEKGKDVELRCDPISGHTALYWYRQSLGQGLEFLIYFQGNSAPDKSGLPSDRFSAERTGGSVSTLTIQRTQQEDSAVYLCASSTGLAGTDTQYFGPGTRLTVL.

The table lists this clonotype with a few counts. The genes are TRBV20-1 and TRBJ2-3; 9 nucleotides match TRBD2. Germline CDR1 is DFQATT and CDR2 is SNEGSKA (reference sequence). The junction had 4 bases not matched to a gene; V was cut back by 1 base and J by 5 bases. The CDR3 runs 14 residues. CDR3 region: CSARVIAGEDTQYF. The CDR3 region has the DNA TGCAGTGCTAGAGTAATAGCGGGAGAAGATACGCAGTATTTT.